This T cell receptor beta chain was obtained from a study of CD8 T cells in ankylosing spondylitis. Study results and caveats: In ankylosing spondylitis blood, a motif of eight highly homologous TCR beta variants appeared characteristic.

A few counts support this clonotype. Its antigen is unknown. CDR1 and CDR2 (germline): WNHNN, SYGVQD (reference sequence). V lost 2 bases and J lost 1, with 16 bases in between. The CDR3 is 17 residues long. TCRdb recomputed calls from the 5' RACE reads with MiXCR, one row per CDR3 protein. The sample shows roughly 440,000 distinct CDR3 sequences, 17% of them seen only once. V usage is TRBV10-1 and J usage is TRBJ2-3, with D maybe TRBD1 (6 bases). Sequencing was done on a sample of blood, either unsorted or a sorted T cell fraction (not recorded which). This clonotype originated in a male donor with ankylosing spondylitis. The CDR3 here is CASSERGTGIGTDTQYF. The CDR3 DNA is TGCGCCAGCAGTGAGAGGGGTACAGGGATCGGCACAGATACGCAGTATTTT.